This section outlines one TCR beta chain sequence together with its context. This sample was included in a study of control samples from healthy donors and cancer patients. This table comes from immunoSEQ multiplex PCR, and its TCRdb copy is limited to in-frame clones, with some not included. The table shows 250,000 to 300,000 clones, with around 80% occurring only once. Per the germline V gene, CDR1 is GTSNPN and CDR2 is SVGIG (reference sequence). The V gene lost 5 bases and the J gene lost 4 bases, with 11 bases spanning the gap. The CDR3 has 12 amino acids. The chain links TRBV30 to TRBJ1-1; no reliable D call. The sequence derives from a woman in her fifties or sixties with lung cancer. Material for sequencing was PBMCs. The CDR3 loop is CAWGPRVTEAFF. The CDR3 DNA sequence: TGTGCCTGGGGTCCAAGGGTCACTGAAGCTTTCTTT.